Listed below are T cell receptor beta chains from one sample, sequenced in a study of shared clonotypes between healthy human individuals. Repertoires were generated with immunoSEQ multiplex PCR, while TCRdb's copy carries only in-frame clones and drops some. The table lists about 710,000 clones, roughly 72% of them singletons. Sequencing used memory CD4+ T cells sorted from blood. The source of these receptors is a woman between 25 and 40 years old in good health. Both conserved end residues are part of each CDR3. The D gene is left open where the match is weak. Clone sizes are given selectively: once, few, many, or a class where the clone is expanded.

d_gene | j_gene | abundance | v_gene | CDR3aa | CDR3nt
TRBD2 | TRBJ2-2 | NA | TRBV6-5 | CASRPELAETGELFF | TGTGCCAGCAGACCCGAACTAGCGGAAACCGGGGAGCTGTTTTTT
TRBD1 | TRBJ1-1 | NA | TRBV30 | CASLKTGGTEAFF | TGTGCCAGCTTGAAGACAGGGGGCACTGAAGCTTTCTTT
NA | TRBJ2-3 | NA | TRBV7-9 | CASSLGGFTDTQYF | TGTGCCAGCAGCTTAGGGGGCTTCACAGATACGCAGTATTTT
NA | TRBJ2-7 | NA | TRBV7-2 | CASSLRAEPYEQYF | TGTGCCAGCAGCTTACGGGCGGAGCCCTACGAGCAGTACTTC
TRBD1 | TRBJ1-5 | NA | TRBV4-1 | CASSHPDRENQPQHF | TGCGCCAGCAGCCACCCGGACAGGGAGAATCAGCCCCAGCATTTT
NA | TRBJ2-7 | NA | TRBV28 | CASSPNLYEQYF | TGTGCCAGCAGTCCGAACCTTTACGAGCAGTACTTC
TRBD1 | TRBJ2-5 | NA | TRBV6-5 | CASSTTRDRGETQYF | TGTGCCAGCAGTACAACCCGGGACAGGGGGGAGACCCAGTACTTC
NA | TRBJ1-5 | few | TRBV7-2 | CASTTWGGNQPQHF | TGTGCCAGCACCACATGGGGGGGCAATCAGCCCCAGCATTTT
NA | TRBJ2-3 | NA | TRBV5-1 | CASSLASGKGTDTQYF | TGCGCCAGCAGCTTGGCCTCAGGGAAAGGCACAGATACGCAGTATTTT
NA | TRBJ2-1 | NA | TRBV25-1 | CADGQGCNEQFF | TGTGCCGACGGCCAGGGGTGCAATGAGCAGTTCTTC
TRBD2 | TRBJ2-3 | NA | TRBV27 | CASSSQKAGGTDTQYF | TGTGCCAGCAGTTCTCAAAAAGCGGGAGGCACAGATACGCAGTATTTT
TRBD1 | TRBJ1-5 | NA | TRBV19 | CASSIGDRVDHF | TGTGCCAGTAGTATTGGGGACAGGGTTGATCATTTT
NA | TRBJ2-2 | NA | TRBV5-4 | CASTYGGASNTGELFF | TGTGCCAGCACCTATGGGGGGGCTTCGAACACCGGGGAGCTGTTTTTT
NA | TRBJ1-2 | NA | TRBV5-5 | CASSLDRPGYGYTF | TGTGCCAGCAGCTTGGATCGGCCAGGGTATGGCTACACCTTC
TRBD1 | TRBJ1-2 | NA | TRBV29-1 | CSVEARQGPSGGYTF | TGCAGCGTTGAAGCTAGACAGGGACCTTCGGGTGGCTACACCTTC
NA | TRBJ2-2 | many | TRBV9 | CASSVGDWPNTGELFF | TGTGCCAGCAGCGTAGGGGACTGGCCGAACACCGGGGAGCTGTTTTTT
NA | TRBJ2-1 | NA | TRBV4-1 | CASSQTFGPKSSYNEQFF | TGCGCCAGCAGCCAGACCTTTGGGCCCAAGAGCTCCTACAATGAGCAGTTCTTC
NA | TRBJ2-3 | NA | TRBV25-1 | CASSIPGPSTVTQYF | TGTGCCAGCAGTATTCCGGGGCCCTCAACGGTTACGCAGTATTTT
NA | TRBJ1-5 | NA | TRBV29-1 | CSAAPDSNQPQHF | TGCAGCGCTGCCCCGGATAGCAATCAGCCCCAGCATTTT
NA | TRBJ1-4 | NA | TRBV27 | CASRLAGIANEKLFF | TGTGCCAGCAGACTAGCTGGGATAGCTAATGAAAAACTGTTTTTT
TRBD1 | TRBJ2-7 | NA | TRBV10-3 | CAISTGDRSSYEQYF | TGTGCCATCAGTACAGGGGATCGGAGCTCCTACGAGCAGTACTTC
NA | TRBJ2-1 | NA | TRBV6-6 | CATFGPYYNEQFF | TGTGCCACCTTCGGACCCTACTACAATGAGCAGTTCTTC
TRBD1 | TRBJ2-3 | NA | TRBV6-1 | CASSDIRDRNTDTQYF | TGTGCCAGCAGTGATATCCGGGACAGGAACACAGATACGCAGTATTTT
NA | TRBJ1-1 | NA | TRBV10-1 | CASRGDTNTEAFF | TGCGCCAGCAGGGGAGACACTAACACTGAAGCTTTCTTT
NA | TRBJ2-7 | once | TRBV15 | CATSRDSVTINEQYF | TGTGCCACCAGCAGAGATAGCGTCACCATCAACGAGCAGTACTTC
NA | TRBJ1-2 | NA | TRBV5-1 | CASSLRGDSGYTF | TGCGCCAGCAGCTTGCGGGGGGATAGTGGCTACACCTTC
NA | TRBJ2-5 | NA | TRBV15 | CATSARQLVLEETQYF | TGTGCCACCAGCGCACGCCAACTAGTCTTAGAGGAGACCCAGTACTTC
NA | TRBJ2-3 | NA | TRBV6-1 | CASSVDPGSFSQYF | TGTGCCAGCAGTGTAGACCCCGGCAGTTTTTCGCAGTATTTT
NA | TRBJ2-7 | NA | TRBV18 | CASSPNRERLNEQYF | TGTGCCAGCTCACCAAACAGGGAGAGGTTGAACGAGCAGTACTTC
NA | TRBJ2-5 | NA | TRBV7-6 | CASSLGPSRETQYF | TGTGCCAGCAGCTTAGGGCCGAGCCGGGAGACCCAGTACTTC
NA | TRBJ2-5 | once | TRBV7-3 | CASSLTFEETQYF | TGTGCCAGCAGCTTAACCTTTGAGGAGACCCAGTACTTC
NA | TRBJ2-5 | NA | TRBV19 | CASSRTGLETQYF | TGTGCCAGTAGTAGAACCGGCTTGGAGACCCAGTACTTC
NA | TRBJ2-7 | NA | TRBV4-1 | CASSQLFSGTRTYEQYF | TGCGCCAGCAGCCAACTTTTCTCCGGGACTCGTACCTACGAGCAGTACTTC
NA | TRBJ1-4 | NA | TRBV11-3 | CASSSSGNREKLFF | TGTGCCAGCAGCTCGTCAGGGAATAGGGAAAAACTGTTTTTT
NA | TRBJ2-1 | NA | TRBV7-5 | CVRSLAGLAGYNEQFF | TGTGTCAGAAGCTTAGCGGGTCTAGCGGGTTACAATGAGCAGTTCTTC
NA | TRBJ2-4 | NA | TRBV6-5 | CASKKGGGLNIQYF | TGTGCCAGCAAAAAAGGGGGGGGCTTGAACATTCAGTACTTC
NA | TRBJ2-5 | NA | TRBV10-1 | CASSEGRTDQETQYF | TGCGCCAGCAGTGAGGGGCGGACAGACCAAGAGACCCAGTACTTC
TRBD1 | TRBJ1-5 | NA | TRBV27 | CASRPIDRGDNQPQHF | TGTGCCAGCAGGCCGATCGACAGGGGTGACAATCAGCCCCAGCATTTT
NA | TRBJ1-4 | NA | TRBV5-1 | CASSLDRRKLFF | TGCGCCAGCAGCTTGGATCGGCGAAAACTGTTTTTT
NA | TRBJ2-7 | NA | TRBV28 | CASSSLSTALHRRYF | TGTGCCAGCAGTTCCCTCTCGACAGCCCTCCACCGTCGGTACTTC
TRBD2 | TRBJ2-1 | NA | TRBV18 | CASSTGLAGGLSYNEQFF | TGTGCCAGCTCTACTGGACTAGCGGGAGGCTTGTCCTACAATGAGCAGTTCTTC
TRBD2 | TRBJ2-7 | NA | TRBV28 | CASSLFGSSGRVAYEQYF | TGTGCCAGCAGTTTATTTGGTAGTAGCGGGAGAGTGGCGTACGAGCAGTACTTC
TRBD2 | TRBJ2-2 | NA | TRBV7-8 | CASSETGTRGGELFF | TGTGCCAGCAGCGAAACCGGGACTAGAGGCGGGGAGCTGTTTTTT
NA | TRBJ1-2 | many | TRBV5-4 | CASREGNGYTF | TGTGCCAGCAGGGAAGGAAACGGCTACACCTTC
NA | TRBJ2-7 | NA | TRBV28 | CAHSEGLIYEQYF | TGTGCCCACTCGGAGGGACTGATCTACGAGCAGTACTTC
TRBD2 | TRBJ2-1 | many | TRBV25-1 | CASSAKSGIPNNEQFF | TGTGCCAGCAGTGCTAAGAGCGGGATTCCCAACAATGAGCAGTTCTTC